What follows describes a single T cell receptor beta chain. Its antigen is currently unknown. TCRdb re-analysed the 5' RACE reads in MiXCR, keeping a single row per CDR3 protein. The sample consists of around 280,000 distinct CDR3 sequences, under 9% of them appearing once. These data come from a study of identical twins. The study, taken as a whole, reports: Memory repertoires showed no such pattern, whereas abundant cord blood beta clonotypes carried fewer insertions. Researchers reported weaker excess twin sharing in beta out-of-frame sequences.

Germline-derived CDR1 and CDR2 are MNHEY and SVGAGI. The ends were cut back, 6 bases at V and 6 bases at J, with 21 bases in the middle. The CDR3 spans 15 residues. This sample also belongs to another study, concerning yellow fever vaccine responses in identical twins.

The sample comprised memory (CD45RO+) T cells sorted from blood. The gene calls are TRBV6-5 and TRBJ2-7; TRBD1 or TRBD2 may be the D gene (5 bases each). The receptor comes from a woman aged 18-29 years in good health. The CDR3 DNA reads as TGTGCCAGCAGATCCGGGACGGGTGTTTTCGGCGAGCAGTACTTC. Protein: CASRSGTGVFGEQYF.